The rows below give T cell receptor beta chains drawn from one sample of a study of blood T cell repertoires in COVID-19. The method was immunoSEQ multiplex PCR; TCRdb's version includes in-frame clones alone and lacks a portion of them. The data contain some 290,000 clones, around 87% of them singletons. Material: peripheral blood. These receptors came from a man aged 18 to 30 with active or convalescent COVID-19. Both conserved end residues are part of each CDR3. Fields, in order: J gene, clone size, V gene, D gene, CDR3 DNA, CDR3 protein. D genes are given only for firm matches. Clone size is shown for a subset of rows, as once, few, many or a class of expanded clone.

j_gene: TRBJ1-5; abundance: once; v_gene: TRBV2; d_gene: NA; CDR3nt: TGTGCCAGCAGTGAACAGTCGGGAGTCAGCAATCAGCCCCAGCATTTT; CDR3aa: CASSEQSGVSNQPQHF
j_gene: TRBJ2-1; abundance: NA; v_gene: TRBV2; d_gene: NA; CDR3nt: TGTGCCAGCAGTGAAATAGGAGCGGAGGCATACAATGAGCAGTTCTTC; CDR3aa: CASSEIGAEAYNEQFF
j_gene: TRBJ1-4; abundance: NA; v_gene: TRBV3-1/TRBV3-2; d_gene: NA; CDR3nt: TGTGCCAGCAGCCAGAGGGGGAATGAAAAACTGTTTTTT; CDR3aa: CASSQRGNEKLFF
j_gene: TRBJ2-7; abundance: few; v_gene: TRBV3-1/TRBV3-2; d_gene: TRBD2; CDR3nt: TGTGCCAGCAGCCCCGTCAGCGGGACCCCCCACGAGCAGTACTTC; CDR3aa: CASSPVSGTPHEQYF
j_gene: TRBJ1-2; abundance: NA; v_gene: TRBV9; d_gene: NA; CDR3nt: TGTGCCAGCAGCGTAGAAAACGGCCGAGGTGGCTACACCTTC; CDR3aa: CASSVENGRGGYTF
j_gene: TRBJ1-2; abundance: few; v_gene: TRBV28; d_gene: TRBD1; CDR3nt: TGTGCCAGCAGCACAAGACAGGGGTATGGCTACACCTTC; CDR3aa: CASSTRQGYGYTF
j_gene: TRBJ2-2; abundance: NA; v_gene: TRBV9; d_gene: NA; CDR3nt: TGTGCCAGCAGCTCCAGCGGGGAGCTGTTTTTT; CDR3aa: CASSSSGELFF
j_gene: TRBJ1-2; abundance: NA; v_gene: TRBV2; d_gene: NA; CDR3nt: TGTGCCAGCAGCGAAGACATTCAGAACTATGGCTACACCTTC; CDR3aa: CASSEDIQNYGYTF
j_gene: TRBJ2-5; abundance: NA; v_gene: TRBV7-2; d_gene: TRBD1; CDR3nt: TGTGCCAGCAGCTTTTCCGGGACAGAAGAGACCCAGTACTTC; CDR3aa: CASSFSGTEETQYF
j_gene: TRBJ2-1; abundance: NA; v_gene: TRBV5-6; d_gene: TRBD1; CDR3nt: TGTGCCAGCAGCTCCGACAGGGGAGGCTCCTACAATGAGCAGTTCTTC; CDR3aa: CASSSDRGGSYNEQFF
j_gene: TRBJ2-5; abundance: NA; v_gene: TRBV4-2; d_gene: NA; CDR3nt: TGTGCCAGCAGCCAAGATAGTGGCAGCGAAGAGACCCAGTACTTC; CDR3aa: CASSQDSGSEETQYF
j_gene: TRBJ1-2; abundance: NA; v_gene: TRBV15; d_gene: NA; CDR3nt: TGTGCCACCAGCAGAGATCCGGACAGCTATGGCTACACCTTC; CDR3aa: CATSRDPDSYGYTF
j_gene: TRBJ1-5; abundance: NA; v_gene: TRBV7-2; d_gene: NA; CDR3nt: TGTGCCAGCAGCCTCGATGTGCGGGACGGGCCCCAGCATTTT; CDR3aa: CASSLDVRDGPQHF
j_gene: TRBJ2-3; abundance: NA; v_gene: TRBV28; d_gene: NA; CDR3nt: TGTGCCAGCAGTTTAAATCCCTCGGATACGCAGTATTTT; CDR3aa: CASSLNPSDTQYF
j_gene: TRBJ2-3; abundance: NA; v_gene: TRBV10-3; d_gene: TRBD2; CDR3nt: TGTGCCATCAGTGAGTCTAGCGGGACGAGAGATACGCAGTATTTT; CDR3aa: CAISESSGTRDTQYF